These 28 T cell receptor beta chains came from one sample sequenced in a study of blood T cell repertoires in COVID-19. Here immunoSEQ multiplex PCR was the method, and the copy in TCRdb shows in-frame clones only, minus some. The data show some 300,000 clones, over 75% seen once. The sample comprised PBMCs or T cells enriched from blood (not recorded which). The receptors derive from a woman aged 40 to 55 who had recovered from COVID-19.

This chain's CDR3 is CASSHLAGAYNEQFF. Here the CDR3 DNA reads TGTGCCAGCAGCCATCTAGCGGGGGCCTACAATGAGCAGTTCTTC. V gene TRBV11-1 combines with J gene TRBJ2-1; 10 positions match TRBD2. Trimming removed 5 bases from V and 2 bases from J; junction bases left unmatched: 3. The CDR3 contains 15 residues. Germline V gene data show CDR1 as SGHAT and CDR2 as FQDESV (reference sequence).

The chain couples TRBV7-8 to TRBJ2-1; TRBD2 matches 9 bases. The CDR3 loop spans 15 amino acids. The V and J ends lost 4 bases and 10 bases, in that order; junction bases with no gene match: 11. In germline, CDR1 is SGHVS, CDR2 FQNEAQ. CDR3 loop: CASSSASGEFWEQFF. The CDR3 DNA sequence: TGTGCCAGCAGCTCGGCTAGCGGGGAATTCTGGGAGCAGTTCTTC.

The chain links TRBV5-4 to TRBJ1-2, with a possible D match to TRBD1 (6 bases). CDR3 length: 14 residues. Germline CDR1 and CDR2: SGHNT and YYREEE (reference sequence). V gave up 2 bases and J gave up 8 bases, with 16 bases separating them. CDR3 in DNA: TGTGCCAGCAGCTTCGATCAGGGGCGGAGCGGCTACACCTTC. Protein product: CASSFDQGRSGYTF. Full variable domain (rest looked up from reference TRBV5-4 and TRBJ1-2): ETGVTQSPTHLIKTRGQQVTLRCSSQSGHNTVSWYQQALGQGPQFIFQYYREEENGRGNFPPRFSGLQFPNYSSELNVNALELDDSALYLCASSFDQGRSGYTFGSGTRLTVV.

The chain has TRBV7-8 and TRBJ2-2; D possibly corresponds to TRBD1 (6 bases). The V end lost 1 base, the J end lost 2 bases, and 11 bases lay between the germline ends. Germline-derived CDR1 and CDR2 are SGHVS and FQNEAQ. The CDR3 covers 16 residues. The CDR3 region is CASSLVGHLNTGELFF. The CDR3 region has the DNA TGTGCCAGCAGCTTAGTGGGACACCTTAACACCGGGGAGCTGTTTTTT.

This chain connects TRBV11-2 to TRBJ2-1; D is ambiguous. Between the trimmed V and J ends, which lost 1 base and 7 bases, there was a span of 20 bases. CDR3 size: 17 residues. CDR1 and CDR2 from the germline V gene are SGHAT and FQNNGV. The CDR3 coding sequence is TGTGCCAGCAGCTTAGTAAACAGACCAAACTCCCCTAATGAGCAGTTCTTC. Its translation: CASSLVNRPNSPNEQFF. Filled out from reference TRBV11-2 and TRBJ2-1, the complete variable domain reads EAGVAQSPRYKIIEKRQSVAFWCNPISGHATLYWYQQILGQGPKLLIQFQNNGVVDDSQLPKDRFSAERLKGVDSTLKIQPAKLEDSAVYLCASSLVNRPNSPNEQFFGPGTRLTVL.

The chain employs TRBV27 and TRBJ2-1; 9 bases fit TRBD1. CDR1 MNHEY and CDR2 SMNVEV come from the germline V gene (reference sequence). V shed 4 bases and J 5 bases; nucleotides not matched to a gene: 0. CDR3 length equals 13 residues. The CDR3 reads CASSWDRDNEQFF. The CDR3 DNA sequence: TGTGCCAGCAGTTGGGACAGGGACAATGAGCAGTTCTTC.

The chain carries TRBV5-4 and TRBJ2-7; D gene ambiguous. Germline CDR1 and CDR2: SGHNT and YYREEE (reference sequence). CDR3 size: 13 residues. V lost 0 bases, J lost 3 bases, and 7 bases lay in between. The CDR3 reads CASSLDPVYEQYF. The CDR3 DNA is TGTGCCAGCAGCTTGGACCCAGTCTACGAGCAGTACTTC.

The V call is TRBV5-1, the J call TRBJ2-3; D might be TRBD1 (6 bases). This CDR3 contains 16 residues. V dropped 4 bases and J dropped 0 bases, with 15 bases sitting between them. Germline loops: CDR1 SGHRS, CDR2 YFSETQ. CDR3 region: CASSDGQGTSTDTQYF. The CDR3, as DNA: TGCGCCAGCAGCGATGGGCAGGGGACGAGCACAGATACGCAGTATTTT.

This rearrangement joins TRBV30 to TRBJ2-7, with D perhaps matching TRBD1 (6 bases). Trimming took off 8 bases at V and 2 bases at J, with 16 bases between the two ends. The CDR3 sequence is 13 residues long. Germline V gene sequence: CDR1 GTSNPN, CDR2 SVGIG (reference sequence). The CDR3 coding sequence is TGTGCCGACCCAGGGGTTGAAGCCTACGAGCAGTACTTC. Residues: CADPGVEAYEQYF. Full variable domain (outside the CDR3, taken from reference TRBV30 and TRBJ2-7): SQTIHQWPATLVQPVGSPLSLECTVEGTSNPNLYWYRQAAGRGLQLLFYSVGIGQISSEVPQNLSASRPQDRQFILSSKKLLLSDSGFYLCADPGVEAYEQYFGPGTRLTVT.

The chain employs TRBV27 and TRBJ2-5, with 9 bases that match TRBD1. The CDR3 sequence is 16 residues long. V was clipped by 4 bases and J by 2 bases; unmatched bases: 8. In germline, CDR1 is MNHEY, CDR2 SMNVEV (reference sequence). CDR3 region: CASSSSGQGTQETQYF. In nucleotides, the CDR3 is TGTGCCAGCAGTTCGTCGGGACAGGGTACTCAAGAGACCCAGTACTTC.

This chain connects TRBV2 to TRBJ2-3; 11 nucleotides line up with TRBD2. The CDR3 loop spans 17 amino acids. Unmatched junction bases numbered 7, after V lost 4 bases and J lost 1 base. The V gene's germline CDR1 is SNHLY and CDR2 FYNNEI. The CDR3 nucleotides are TGTGCCAGCAGTGTGTCTAGCGGGGGGCGGGGCACAGATACGCAGTATTTT. Translation: CASSVSSGGRGTDTQYF.

The chain is built from TRBV7-9 and TRBJ1-1; D is uncertain. The germline gives CDR1 SEHNR, CDR2 FQNEAQ (reference sequence). V gave up 10 bases and J gave up 1 base, with 19 bases separating them. The CDR3 covers 15 residues. This CDR3 reads CATHTTPAGNTEAFF. CDR3 sequence (DNA): TGTGCCACTCATACCACTCCTGCAGGGAACACTGAAGCTTTCTTT.

The chain uses TRBV7-9 and TRBJ1-2; D ambiguous. Trimming removed 5 bases from V and 3 bases from J, with 13 bases in between. Germline V gene sequence: CDR1 SEHNR, CDR2 FQNEAQ (reference sequence). The CDR3 spans 14 residues. CDR3 sequence (DNA): TGTGCCAGCAGCCCTCGCCCGGAGGACTATGGCTACACCTTC. This gives the protein CASSPRPEDYGYTF. Together with reference TRBV7-9 and TRBJ1-2, the CDR3 gives the full variable domain: DTGVSQNPRHKITKRGQNVTFRCDPISEHNRLYWYRQTLGQGPEFLTYFQNEAQLEKSRLLSDRFSAERPKGSFSTLEIQRTEQGDSAMYLCASSPRPEDYGYTFGSGTRLTVV.

This clone showed up just once. The chain couples TRBV4-1 to TRBJ2-1; no firm D call. This CDR3 has 16 residues. V lost 0 bases to trimming and J lost 0 bases, with 9 bases between them. Germline V CDR1 and CDR2: MGHRA, YSYEKL. CDR3 DNA sequence: TGCGCCAGCAGCCAAGATTGGAGTAGCTCCTACAATGAGCAGTTCTTC. Translation: CASSQDWSSSYNEQFF.

This clone has a handful of counts. This chain connects TRBV5-4 to TRBJ2-7; no definite D call. The CDR3 is 14 amino acids. V was clipped by 4 bases and J by 1 base, with 12 bases between them. Germline lookup yields CDR1 SGHNT and CDR2 YYREEE (reference sequence). The CDR3 sequence: CASSPRLDSYEQYF. DNA for the CDR3: TGTGCCAGCAGCCCCAGACTTGATTCCTACGAGCAGTACTTC. Full variable domain (outside the CDR3, taken from reference TRBV5-4 and TRBJ2-7): ETGVTQSPTHLIKTRGQQVTLRCSSQSGHNTVSWYQQALGQGPQFIFQYYREEENGRGNFPPRFSGLQFPNYSSELNVNALELDDSALYLCASSPRLDSYEQYFGPGTRLTVT.

The CDR3 DNA reads as TGTGCCAGCAGCTTAAATGTTCTTGTCGAGGGAGAGACCCAGTACTTC. Translation: CASSLNVLVEGETQYF. The rearrangement joins TRBV7-2 to TRBJ2-5; D may be TRBD2 (5 bases). This CDR3 comprises 16 residues. The ends were cut back, 2 bases at V and 4 bases at J, with 17 bases in the middle. Germline CDR1 SGHTA, CDR2 FQGNSA.

This chain joins TRBV30 and TRBJ1-4, with D possibly TRBD1 on 6 matching bases. Trimming took off 0 bases at V and 11 bases at J, with 13 bases between the two ends. CDR3 length: 13 residues. CDR1 is GTSNPN and CDR2 is SVGIG in the germline V gene (reference sequence). CDR3 region: CAWSVQGVGKLFF. CDR3 DNA sequence: TGTGCCTGGAGTGTACAGGGAGTGGGGAAACTGTTTTTT.

The chain combines TRBV23-1 with TRBJ2-4; 9 bases align to TRBD1. TRBV23-1 has ORF status, its function being uncertain. The ends lost 7 bases at V and 2 bases at J; junction bases unmatched: 12. This CDR3 is 17 amino acids long. The CDR3 DNA reads as TGCGCCAGCAACTTGGAGATACAGGGGGCATCCAAAAACATTCAGTACTTC. It encodes CASNLEIQGASKNIQYF.

The gene calls are TRBV7-6 and TRBJ1-2, with TRBD1 as a possible D gene (6 bases). The germline V gene encodes CDR1 SGHVS and CDR2 FNYEAQ. The CDR3 is made up of 13 amino acids. Trimming left V 5 bases short and J 8 bases short, with 15 bases between. CDR3: CASSPRGGLGYTF. CDR3 DNA sequence: TGTGCCAGCAGCCCTAGGGGGGGTTTGGGCTACACCTTC. Supplemented by reference TRBV7-6 and TRBJ1-2, the full variable domain reads GAGVSQSPRYKVTKRGQDVALRCDPISGHVSLYWYRQALGQGPEFLTYFNYEAQQDKSGLPNDRFSAERPEGSISTLTIQRTEQRDSAMYRCASSPRGGLGYTFGSGTRLTVV.

This chain joins TRBV2 and TRBJ2-1; D remains unclear. CDR3 length: 15 amino acids. Germline-derived CDR1 and CDR2 are SNHLY and FYNNEI. Trimming left V 6 bases short and J 0 bases short, with 12 bases between. The CDR3 region is CASSATYSSYNEQFF. Here the CDR3 DNA reads TGTGCCAGCAGCGCGACTTATAGCTCCTACAATGAGCAGTTCTTC.

This clone has only one observation. The chain joins TRBV27 to TRBJ2-1, with D unclear. Trimming pared 5 bases from V and 8 bases from J, leaving 16 bases between. The germline CDR1 and CDR2 sequences are MNHEY and SMNVEV (reference sequence). This CDR3 is 14 amino acids long. The CDR3 loop reads CASSRSYGPDEQFF. The CDR3 nucleotides read TGTGCCAGCAGTAGGAGTTACGGCCCGGATGAGCAGTTCTTC.

CDR3 nucleotide sequence: TGTGCCAGCAGCTTAAGCCAGGCCAATCTACGCGAGCAGTACTTC. Translated: CASSLSQANLREQYF. V gene TRBV5-6 combines with J gene TRBJ2-7; no definite D call. CDR1 and CDR2 from the germline V gene are SGHDT and YYEEEE. Trimming took 2 bases from V and 6 from J, leaving 18 bases between them. The CDR3 sequence is 15 residues long. Looking up the rest from reference TRBV5-6 and TRBJ2-7 gives the full variable domain: DAGVTQSPTHLIKTRGQQVTLRCSPKSGHDTVSWYQQALGQGPQFIFQYYEEEERQRGNFPDRFSGHQFPNYSSELNVNALLLGDSALYLCASSLSQANLREQYFGPGTRLTVT.

This clone was counted a single time. The V gene is TRBV5-1, the J gene TRBJ2-2, with 8 bases identical to TRBD2. The CDR3 runs 16 residues. Germline CDR1 SGHRS, CDR2 YFSETQ. The junction had 4 bases not matched to a gene; V was cut back by 0 bases and J by 3 bases. The CDR3 DNA reads TGCGCCAGCAGCTTGGAATCGGGGGGGCACACCGGGGAGCTGTTTTTT. Translating it yields CASSLESGGHTGELFF.

V gene TRBV3-1 (or the pseudogene TRBV3-2) combines with J gene TRBJ2-5; D is perhaps TRBD1 (6 bases). The CDR3 length is 13 residues. Per germline, CDR1 LGHDT and CDR2 YNNKEL (reference sequence). Trimming stripped 8 bases from V and 1 base from J, with 11 bases between. The CDR3 is CASEFRGQETQYF. In nucleotides, the CDR3 is TGTGCCAGCGAGTTCAGGGGCCAAGAGACCCAGTACTTC.

This clone was detected many times. Written as DNA, the CDR3 is TGTGCCAGCAGCTATTATACCCCGGGACAGGGGAACAATGAGCAGTTCTTC. Translating it yields CASSYYTPGQGNNEQFF. The chain is built from TRBV7-2 and TRBJ2-1; TRBD1 matches 10 bases. CDR1 SGHTA and CDR2 FQGNSA come from the germline V gene. The CDR3 runs to 17 residues. V shed 4 bases and J 5 bases; nucleotides not matched to a gene: 11.

This chain links TRBV18 with TRBJ1-1; 9 bases fit TRBD1. The germline gives CDR1 KGHSH, CDR2 LQKENI. The CDR3 is made up of 14 amino acids. The junction had 6 bases not matched to a gene; V was cut back by 6 bases and J by 4 bases. CDR3 sequence reads: CASSPRQGGTEAFF. The DNA for the CDR3 is TGTGCCAGCTCCCCCCGACAGGGGGGCACTGAAGCTTTCTTT.

V is TRBV27 and J is TRBJ2-3; 12 nucleotides agree with TRBD2. Germline values: CDR1 MNHEY, CDR2 SMNVEV (reference sequence). With 2 bases clipped from V and 10 bases from J, the junction kept 10 bases outside the gene matches. The CDR3 is 16 residues long. The DNA of the CDR3 is TGTGCCAGCAGTTTAGGGCTAGCGGGAGGGCCGGGGTCGCAGTATTTT. This encodes CASSLGLAGGPGSQYF.

The rearrangement links TRBV29-1 to TRBJ2-1, with 8 positions matching TRBD1. Germline V gene lookup returns CDR1 SQVTM and CDR2 ANQGSEA. The V segment lost 5 bases and the J segment 7 bases; nucleotides outside the gene matches: 19. The CDR3 covers 17 residues. DNA for the CDR3: TGCAGCGTTCGTAACCGTTCCGACAGGGGAAACCGAAATGAGCAGTTCTTC. Amino acid sequence: CSVRNRSDRGNRNEQFF.